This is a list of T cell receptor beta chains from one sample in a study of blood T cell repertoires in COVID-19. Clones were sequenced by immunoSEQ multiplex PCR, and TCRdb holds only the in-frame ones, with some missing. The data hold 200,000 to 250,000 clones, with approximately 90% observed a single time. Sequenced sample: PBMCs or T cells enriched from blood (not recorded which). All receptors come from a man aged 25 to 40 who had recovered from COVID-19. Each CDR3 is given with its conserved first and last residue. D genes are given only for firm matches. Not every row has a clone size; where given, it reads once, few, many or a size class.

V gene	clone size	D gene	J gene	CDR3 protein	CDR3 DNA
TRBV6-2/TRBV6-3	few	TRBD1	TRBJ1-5	CASSYRDRGWQPQHF	TGTGCCAGCAGTTACCGGGACAGAGGTTGGCAGCCCCAGCATTTT
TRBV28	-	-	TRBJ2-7	CASSLPGEYEQYF	TGTGCCAGCAGTTTACCAGGGGAGTACGAGCAGTACTTC
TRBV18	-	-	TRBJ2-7	CASSRGTYEQYF	TGTGCCAGCTCCAGAGGGACCTACGAGCAGTACTTC
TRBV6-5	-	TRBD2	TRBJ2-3	CASSKLAGTDTQYF	TGTGCCAGCAGTAAACTAGCGGGAACAGATACGCAGTATTTT
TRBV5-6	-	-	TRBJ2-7	CASSLAGLGEQYF	TGTGCCAGCAGCTTGGCAGGGCTGGGTGAGCAGTACTTC
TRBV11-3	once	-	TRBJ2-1	CASSPQGNPYNEQFF	TGTGCCAGCAGTCCCCAGGGGAACCCCTACAATGAGCAGTTCTTC
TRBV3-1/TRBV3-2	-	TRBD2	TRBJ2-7	CASSQDNLAGGYEQYF	TGTGCCAGCAGCCAAGATAATCTAGCGGGAGGTTACGAGCAGTACTTC
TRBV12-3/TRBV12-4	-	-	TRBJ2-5	CASSLQEEETQYF	TGTGCCAGCAGTTTACAGGAAGAAGAGACCCAGTACTTC
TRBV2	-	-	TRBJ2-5	CASKVQGWETQYF	TGTGCCAGCAAAGTGCAGGGCTGGGAGACCCAGTACTTC
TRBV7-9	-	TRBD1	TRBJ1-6	CASSLEGGGRSPLHF	TGTGCCAGCAGCTTAGAAGGGGGCGGTCGATCACCCCTCCACTTT
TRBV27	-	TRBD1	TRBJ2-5	CASRPGQGRQETQYF	TGTGCCAGCAGACCAGGACAGGGAAGACAAGAGACCCAGTACTTC
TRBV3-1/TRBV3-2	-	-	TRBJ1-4	CASSQEGAKLFF	TGTGCCAGCAGCCAAGAGGGGGCAAAACTGTTTTTT
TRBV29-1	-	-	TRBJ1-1	CSVEKGSGPLGGNTEAFF	TGCAGCGTTGAAAAAGGGTCCGGACCCCTGGGAGGGAACACTGAAGCTTTCTTT
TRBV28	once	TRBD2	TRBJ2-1	CASNPRSGRQGNEQFF	TGTGCCAGCAACCCTCGAAGCGGGAGGCAGGGCAATGAGCAGTTCTTC
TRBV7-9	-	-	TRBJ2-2	CASSLLKGSGELFF	TGTGCCAGCAGCTTACTAAAGGGGTCCGGGGAGCTGTTTTTT
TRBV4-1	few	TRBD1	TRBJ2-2	CASSQGKTTGGSIGELFF	TGCGCCAGCAGCCAAGGGAAAACGACAGGGGGCTCGATCGGGGAGCTGTTTTTT
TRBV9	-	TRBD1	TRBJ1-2	CASSIGRQGYYGYTF	TGTGCCAGCAGCATCGGAAGACAGGGATACTATGGCTACACCTTC
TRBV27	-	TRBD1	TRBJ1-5	CASSQQGNQPQHF	TGTGCCAGCAGTCAACAGGGGAATCAGCCCCAGCATTTT
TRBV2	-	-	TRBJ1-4	CASSLPNEKLFF	TGTGCCAGCAGTCTCCCTAATGAAAAACTGTTTTTT
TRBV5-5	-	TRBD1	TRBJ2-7	CASSSGTGTYEQYF	TGTGCCAGCAGCTCCGGGACAGGGACCTACGAGCAGTACTTC
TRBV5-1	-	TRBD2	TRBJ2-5	CASSPSQTSGTETQYF	TGCGCCAGCAGCCCTTCCCAGACTAGCGGGACGGAGACCCAGTACTTC
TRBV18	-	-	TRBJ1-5	CASSTNDGGYQPQHF	TGTGCCAGCTCAACCAATGACGGGGGGTATCAGCCCCAGCATTTT